This T cell receptor beta chain came from a study of cytomegalovirus exposure and HLA in healthy donors. On the study more broadly: A prior study identified 117 million unique TCR beta sequences from 180 million or so T cells.

Whole-study findings and limits: Highest at DRB1 and lowest at HLA-C, TCR association rates differed among HLA loci in a later analysis.

At the time of sampling, donors were nominally healthy, though unrecorded immune exposures were likely. This clone was observed once. The target antigen is unknown. Primers for the PCR totalled 60 Vbeta and 13 Jbeta. The table came from immunoSEQ multiplex PCR; TCRdb's copy has only in-frame clones and leaves some out. The data show approximately 100,000 clones, roughly four fifths seen once. V lost 4 bases and J lost 3, with 9 bases in between. The CDR3 is made up of 13 amino acids. Germline V lookup: CDR1 LGHNA, CDR2 YNFKEQ. The sequence came from a male donor in good health and CMV-seropositive. The specimen sequenced was PBMCs. The chain carries TRBV4-2 and TRBJ2-5; possible D gene TRBD2, 5 bases. CDR3: CASSPEAEETQYF. The CDR3 DNA reads as TGTGCCAGCAGCCCCGAAGCGGAAGAGACCCAGTACTTC.